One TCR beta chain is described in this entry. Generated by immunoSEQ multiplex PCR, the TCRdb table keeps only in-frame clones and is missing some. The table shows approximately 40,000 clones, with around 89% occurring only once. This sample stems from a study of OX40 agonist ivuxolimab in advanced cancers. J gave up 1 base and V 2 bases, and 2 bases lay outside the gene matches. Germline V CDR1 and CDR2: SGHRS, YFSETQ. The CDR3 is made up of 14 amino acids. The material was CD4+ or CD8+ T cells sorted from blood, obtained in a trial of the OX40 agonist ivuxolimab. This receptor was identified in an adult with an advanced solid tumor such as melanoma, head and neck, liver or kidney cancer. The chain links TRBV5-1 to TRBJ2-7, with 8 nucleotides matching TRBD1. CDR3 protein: CASSFRTGSYEQYF. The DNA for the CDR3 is TGCGCCAGCAGCTTCAGGACAGGGTCCTACGAGCAGTACTTC.